This T cell receptor beta chain is drawn from a study of blood T cells in healthy people across ages. The amount of total RNA extracted per sample was at least 6 micrograms. The CDR3 sequence is 12 residues long. V was pared by 3 bases and J by 6 bases, with 12 bases between. Germline CDR1 SQVTM, CDR2 ANQGSEA. Together with a sample-barcoded 5' primer, a J-beta primer mix was included in a second PCR lasting roughly 6 to 12 cycles. TCRdb called the 5' RACE reads again in MiXCR, with one record for every CDR3 protein. The table lists 1.5 million to 2 million distinct CDR3 sequences, 49% of them singletons.

The rearrangement uses TRBV29-1 and TRBJ2-7; D might be TRBD2 (6 bases). The sequence was obtained from a woman between 35 and 50 years old in good health. Material for sequencing was blood. For the CDR3, the DNA is TGCAGCGTTGATATCCTGGGGGGCGAGCAGTACTTC. This encodes CSVDILGGEQYF.